These 24 T cell receptor beta chains came from one sample sequenced in a study of circulating and synovial CD4+ cells in juvenile arthritis (dated by TCRdb to between 2013 and 2015). To prepare the library, the immunoSEQ multiplex PCR assay was applied. As stored in TCRdb, this immuneACCESS dataset retains in-frame rearrangements with V and J assigned. A fraction of the clones does not appear; measured against another copy, unresolved V genes explain less than half of the discrepancy, and the remainder lacks a known reason. The sample includes about 3,200 clones, with 82% observed a single time. The top ten hold 3.5% to 4.5% of the sample. The sequenced sample consisted of CD4+ T cells from synovial fluid. All receptors derive from a human donor with juvenile idiopathic arthritis.

The CDR3 region is CASSRSGNSYEQYF. The CDR3 DNA reads TGTGCCAGCAGTCGGTCAGGGAACTCCTACGAGCAGTACTTC. The rearrangement uses TRBV28 and TRBJ2-7, with TRBD1 as a possible D gene (5 bases). The V end was cut by 5 bases, the J end by 0 bases, with 11 bases between. CDR3 length: 14 residues. In germline, CDR1 is MDHEN, CDR2 SYDVKM.

The chain couples TRBV5-6 to TRBJ1-2; no clear D gene. The germline gives CDR1 SGHDT, CDR2 YYEEEE. The CDR3 sequence is 13 residues long. The V end lost 1 base, the J end lost 10 bases, and 14 bases lay between the germline ends. The CDR3, as DNA: TGTGCCAGCAGCTTGAGTGTAGTCGATGACTACACCTTC. It encodes CASSLSVVDDYTF.

This chain joins TRBV7-3 and TRBJ1-2; 10 bases are a match to TRBD1. V lost 3 bases, J lost 8 bases, and 9 bases stayed unmatched. Germline-derived CDR1 and CDR2 are SGHTA and FQGTGA. This CDR3 has 15 residues. CDR3 nucleotide sequence: TGTGCCAGCAGCTTTGGCCCGGGACAGGGGTTCGGCTACACCTTC. Translating gives CASSFGPGQGFGYTF.

V usage is TRBV28 and J usage is TRBJ1-1; D not resolved. Looked up from germline, CDR1 is MDHEN and CDR2 is SYDVKM. The CDR3 spans 14 residues. Trimming pared 9 bases from V and 2 bases from J, leaving 16 bases between. The CDR3 coding sequence is TGTGCCAGTTCAAGGGAGGTATCTAACACTGAAGCTTTCTTT. The encoded protein is CASSREVSNTEAFF.

In this sample, this clone turned up a few times. V is TRBV12-5 and J is TRBJ1-1, with D possibly being TRBD1 (5 bases). CDR3 length: 13 residues. Per the germline V gene, CDR1 is LGHNT and CDR2 is FRNRAP. V was shortened by 1 base and J by 9 bases, with 12 bases between the two germline ends. CDR3 sequence (DNA): TGTGCTAGTGGTTTGGCCCCGGGGGAGAAAGCTTTCTTT. It specifies CASGLAPGEKAFF.

This sequence joins TRBV9 and TRBJ2-2; the D gene is possibly TRBD1 (5 bases). In germline, CDR1 is SGDLS, CDR2 YYNGEE. The CDR3 is 16 residues long. V gave up 0 bases and J gave up 0 bases, with 9 bases separating them. CDR3 in DNA: TGTGCCAGCAGCGTAGATGCAGGGTCGAACACCGGGGAGCTGTTTTTT. Translated: CASSVDAGSNTGELFF.

The chain is built from TRBV13 and TRBJ1-5; D unclear. Trimming stripped 3 bases from V and 4 bases from J, with 7 bases between. CDR1 and CDR2 (germline): PRHDT, FYEKMQ (reference sequence). The CDR3 totals 13 residues. CDR3 amino acids: CASSFAGNQPQHF. CDR3 DNA: TGTGCCAGCAGCTTCGCGGGGAATCAGCCCCAGCATTTT.

In DNA, the CDR3 is TGTGCCAGCAGCTCCACTCCGGGACAGACTAATGAAAAACTGTTTTTT. It yields the protein CASSSTPGQTNEKLFF. V is TRBV5-6 and J is TRBJ1-4; 7 nucleotides line up with TRBD1. Per germline, CDR1 SGHDT and CDR2 YYEEEE. V shed 3 bases and J 2 bases; nucleotides not matched to a gene: 7. CDR3 length: 16 amino acids.

This clone has just one count. CDR3: CASTNRDLTDTQYF. CDR3 DNA sequence: TGTGCCAGCACGAACCGGGACTTAACAGATACGCAGTATTTT. The chain recombines TRBV2 with TRBJ2-3; TRBD2 might be the D (6 bases). V dropped 7 bases and J dropped 3 bases, with 14 bases sitting between them. CDR3 length equals 14 residues. Germline CDR1 is SNHLY and CDR2 is FYNNEI.

The rearrangement uses TRBV4-1 and TRBJ1-1; 8 bases map to TRBD1. Germline CDR1 MGHRA, CDR2 YSYEKL. CDR3 length: 16 amino acids. V lost 4 bases to trimming and J lost 2 bases; unmatched junction nucleotides: 9. CDR3 region: CASSREKQGVNTEAFF. DNA of the CDR3: TGCGCCAGCAGCCGAGAGAAACAGGGGGTTAACACTGAAGCTTTCTTT.

J is TRBJ2-4 and V is TRBV28; 9 nucleotides line up with TRBD2. This CDR3 has 15 residues. J gave up 3 bases and V 6 bases, and 6 bases lay outside the gene matches. From germline, CDR1 is MDHEN and CDR2 SYDVKM. CDR3 loop: CASSQTSGYKNIQYF. The CDR3 region has the DNA TGTGCCAGCAGCCAAACTAGCGGGTACAAAAACATTCAGTACTTC.

The chain uses TRBV7-2 and TRBJ1-5; D is perhaps TRBD1 (5 bases). Trimming took 1 base from V and 4 from J, leaving 14 bases between them. Germline V lookup: CDR1 SGHTA, CDR2 FQGNSA. The CDR3 extends over 16 amino acids. The CDR3 sequence is CASSLGGWGGNQPQHF. The CDR3 bases are TGTGCCAGCAGCTTAGGAGGGTGGGGGGGTAATCAGCCCCAGCATTTT.

This chain uses TRBV27 with TRBJ2-7, with TRBD1 matching over 8 bases. Germline V CDR1 and CDR2: MNHEY, SMNVEV (reference sequence). This CDR3 is 15 amino acids long. The V and J ends lost 7 bases and 0 bases, in that order; junction bases with no gene match: 8. The CDR3 DNA reads as TGTGCCAGCACCTTCCGGACAGGGAGCTCCTACGAGCAGTACTTC. This encodes CASTFRTGSSYEQYF.

V usage is TRBV19 and J usage is TRBJ2-3; a weak D match, TRBD2 (6 bases). CDR3 size: 15 residues. In germline, CDR1 is LNHDA, CDR2 SQIVND (reference sequence). Trimming shortened V by 3 bases and J by 2 bases, and 12 bases separated the two germline ends. The CDR3 nucleotides are TGTGCCAGTAGTATTGGGGGAGGTATCACAGATACGCAGTATTTT. It encodes CASSIGGGITDTQYF. Full variable domain (missing parts from reference TRBV19 and TRBJ2-3): DGGITQSPKYLFRKEGQNVTLSCEQNLNHDAMYWYRQDPGQGLRLIYYSQIVNDFQKGDIAEGYSVSREKKESFPLTVTSAQKNPTAFYLCASSIGGGITDTQYFGPGTRLTVL.

The J gene is TRBJ2-1, the V gene TRBV5-1, with D perhaps TRBD2 (6 bases). Trimming took off 5 bases at V and 1 base at J, with 19 bases between the two ends. In germline, CDR1 is SGHRS, CDR2 YFSETQ. This CDR3 is 17 amino acids long. DNA of the CDR3: TGCGCCAGCAGAAAACCTGCTAGCGACCTATCCTACAATGAGCAGTTCTTC. The encoded protein is CASRKPASDLSYNEQFF. Variable domain in full (rest from reference TRBV5-1 and TRBJ2-1): KAGVTQTPRYLIKTRGQQVTLSCSPISGHRSVSWYQQTPGQGLQFLFEYFSETQRNKGNFPGRFSGRQFSNSRSEMNVSTLELGDSALYLCASRKPASDLSYNEQFFGPGTRLTVL.

V is TRBV28 and J is TRBJ2-2; a weak D match, TRBD1 (5 bases). CDR1 and CDR2 (germline): MDHEN, SYDVKM. The germline V and J ends were trimmed by 7 bases and 0 bases, with 9 bases remaining between them. This CDR3 contains 14 residues. The DNA for the CDR3 is TGTGCCAGCATCTTAGGGGCGAACACCGGGGAGCTGTTTTTT. Translated, it gives CASILGANTGELFF.

The chain couples TRBV25-1 to TRBJ2-3; 12 positions match TRBD2. Germline V gene lookup returns CDR1 MGHDK and CDR2 SYGVNS. CDR3 length: 17 amino acids. J gave up 4 bases and V 2 bases, and 7 bases lay outside the gene matches. CDR3 bases: TGTGCCAGCAGTGAACCTAGCGGGAGGGCCAGCCCAGATACGCAGTATTTT. Translation gives CASSEPSGRASPDTQYF.

This chain connects TRBV9 to TRBJ2-7; TRBD1 aligns across 7 bases. Germline assignment: CDR1 SGDLS and CDR2 YYNGEE. The CDR3 is 15 residues long. V was clipped by 3 bases and J by 3 bases; unmatched bases: 9. The CDR3 coding sequence is TGTGCCAGCAGCGACCGGGACAGACCCTTCTACGAGCAGTACTTC. Amino acid sequence: CASSDRDRPFYEQYF.

V usage is TRBV2 and J usage is TRBJ2-2; 11 bases agree with TRBD2. Unmatched junction bases numbered 7, after V lost 6 bases and J lost 7 bases. The CDR3 runs to 15 residues. Germline V gene lookup returns CDR1 SNHLY and CDR2 FYNNEI. The CDR3 region has the DNA TGTGCCAGCAGGGCAATGACTAGCGGGGTCGGGGAGCTGTTTTTT. Its protein is CASRAMTSGVGELFF.

J is TRBJ2-5 and V is TRBV7-2, with 8 bases identical to TRBD2. Germline CDR1 reads SGHTA; CDR2 reads FQGNSA. V shed 2 bases, J shed 5 bases, and the junction held 16 bases outside the gene matches. There are 18 residues in the CDR3. Here the CDR3 reads CASSLRSLSGRGEETQYF. The CDR3, as DNA: TGTGCCAGCAGCTTAAGGAGCCTAAGCGGGAGAGGGGAGGAGACCCAGTACTTC.

The gene calls are TRBV20-1 and TRBJ2-3; D call uncertain. This CDR3 contains 11 residues. The germline CDR1 and CDR2 sequences are DFQATT and SNEGSKA (reference sequence). V lost 6 bases and J lost 6, with 10 bases in between. The chain's CDR3 is CSASKTDTQYF. CDR3 DNA sequence: TGCAGTGCCAGTAAAACGGATACGCAGTATTTT.

V gene TRBV10-1 combines with J gene TRBJ1-1; 10 bases are a match to TRBD1. This CDR3 is 11 amino acids long. V was clipped by 4 bases and J by 11 bases; unmatched bases: 1. Germline values: CDR1 WNHNN, CDR2 SYGVQD (reference sequence). CDR3 sequence: CASSGGQGAFF. CDR3 sequence (DNA): TGCGCCAGCAGTGGGGGACAGGGGGCTTTCTTT.

The V call is TRBV6-6, the J call TRBJ1-1, with D perhaps matching TRBD1 (5 bases). Germline V gives CDR1 MNHNY, CDR2 SVGAGI (reference sequence). Trimming took off 2 bases at V and 3 bases at J, with 10 bases between the two ends. The CDR3 extends over 14 amino acids. In nucleotides, the CDR3 is TGTGCCAGCAGTTACAGGGGAGGGGACACTGAAGCTTTCTTT. Translated, it gives CASSYRGGDTEAFF.

This chain joins TRBV5-8 and TRBJ1-5, with 7 bases lining up with TRBD1. J was trimmed by 4 bases and V by 3 bases; bases with no gene match: 7. The CDR3 has 15 amino acids. Per germline, CDR1 SGHTS and CDR2 YDEGEE. The CDR3 DNA follows: TGTGCCAGCAGCTCACAGGGGTTTTGGAATCAGCCCCAGCATTTT. Translated, it gives CASSSQGFWNQPQHF.